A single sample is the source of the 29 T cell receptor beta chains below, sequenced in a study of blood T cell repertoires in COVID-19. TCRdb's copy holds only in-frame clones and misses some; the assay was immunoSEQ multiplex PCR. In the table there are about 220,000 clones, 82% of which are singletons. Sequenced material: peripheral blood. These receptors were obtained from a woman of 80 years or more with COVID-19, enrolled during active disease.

The CDR3 region has the DNA TGTGCCAGCAGTTTCGACAGGGGGAGTTACGAGCAGTACTTC. Its translation is CASSFDRGSYEQYF. This chain joins TRBV27 and TRBJ2-7; 9 bases line up with TRBD1. This CDR3 is 14 amino acids long. Germline assignment: CDR1 MNHEY and CDR2 SMNVEV (reference sequence). Germline trimming cut 3 bases from V and 4 bases from J; bases unmatched to any gene: 4.

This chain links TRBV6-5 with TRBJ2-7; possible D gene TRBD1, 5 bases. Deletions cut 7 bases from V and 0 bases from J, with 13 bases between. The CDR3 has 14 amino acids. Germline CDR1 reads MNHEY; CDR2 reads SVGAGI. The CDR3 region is CASTVAGISYEQYF. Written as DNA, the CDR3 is TGTGCCAGCACCGTCGCAGGGATCTCCTACGAGCAGTACTTC.

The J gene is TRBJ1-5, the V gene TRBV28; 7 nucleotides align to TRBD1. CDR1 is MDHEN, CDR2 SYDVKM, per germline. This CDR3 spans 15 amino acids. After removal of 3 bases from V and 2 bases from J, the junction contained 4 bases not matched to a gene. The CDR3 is CASSLFGTGNQPQHF. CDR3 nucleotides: TGTGCCAGCAGTTTGTTCGGGACAGGCAATCAGCCCCAGCATTTT.

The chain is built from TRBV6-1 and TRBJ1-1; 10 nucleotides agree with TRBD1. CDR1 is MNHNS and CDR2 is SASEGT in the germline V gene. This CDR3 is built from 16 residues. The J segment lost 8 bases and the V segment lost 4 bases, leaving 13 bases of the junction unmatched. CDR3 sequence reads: CASSAPGQGMKGEAFF. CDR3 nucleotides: TGTGCCAGCAGTGCACCGGGACAGGGGATGAAAGGAGAAGCTTTCTTT.

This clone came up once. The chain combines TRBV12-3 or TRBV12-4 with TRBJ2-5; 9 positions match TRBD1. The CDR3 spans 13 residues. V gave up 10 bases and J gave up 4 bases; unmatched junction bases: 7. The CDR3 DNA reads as TGTGCCACTCGGGACAGGGAAAGAGAGACCCAGTACTTC. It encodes CATRDRERETQYF.

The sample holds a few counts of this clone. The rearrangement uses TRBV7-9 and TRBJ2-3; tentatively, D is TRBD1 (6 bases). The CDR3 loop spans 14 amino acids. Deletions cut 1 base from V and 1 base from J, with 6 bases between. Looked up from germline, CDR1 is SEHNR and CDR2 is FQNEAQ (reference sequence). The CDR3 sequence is CASSLDRGTDTQYF. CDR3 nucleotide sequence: TGTGCCAGCAGCTTAGACAGGGGCACAGATACGCAGTATTTT.

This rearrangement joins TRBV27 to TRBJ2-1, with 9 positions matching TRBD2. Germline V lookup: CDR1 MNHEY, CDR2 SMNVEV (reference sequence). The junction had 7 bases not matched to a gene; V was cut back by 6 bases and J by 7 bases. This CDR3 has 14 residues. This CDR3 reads CASRSAGGINEQFF. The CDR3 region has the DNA TGTGCCAGCAGATCAGCGGGGGGAATAAATGAGCAGTTCTTC.

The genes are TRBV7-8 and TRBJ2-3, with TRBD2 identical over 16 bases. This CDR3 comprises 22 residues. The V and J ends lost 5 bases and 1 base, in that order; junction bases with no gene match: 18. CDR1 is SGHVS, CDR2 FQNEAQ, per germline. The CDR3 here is CASSPRQGRGLAGGPRTDTQYF. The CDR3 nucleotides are TGTGCCAGCAGCCCTAGACAGGGCCGGGGACTAGCGGGAGGGCCTCGCACAGATACGCAGTATTTT.

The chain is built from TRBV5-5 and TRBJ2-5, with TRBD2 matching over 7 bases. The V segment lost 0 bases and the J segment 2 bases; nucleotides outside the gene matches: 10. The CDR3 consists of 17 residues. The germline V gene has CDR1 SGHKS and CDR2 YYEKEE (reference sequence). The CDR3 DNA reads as TGTGCCAGCAGCTTGGCGCCGGGAGGCAGGAGACAAGAGACCCAGTACTTC. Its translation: CASSLAPGGRRQETQYF. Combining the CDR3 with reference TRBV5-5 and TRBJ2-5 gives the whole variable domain DAGVTQSPTHLIKTRGQQVTLRCSPISGHKSVSWYQQVLGQGPQFIFQYYEKEERGRGNFPDRFSARQFPNYSSELNVNALLLGDSALYLCASSLAPGGRRQETQYFGPGTRLLVL.

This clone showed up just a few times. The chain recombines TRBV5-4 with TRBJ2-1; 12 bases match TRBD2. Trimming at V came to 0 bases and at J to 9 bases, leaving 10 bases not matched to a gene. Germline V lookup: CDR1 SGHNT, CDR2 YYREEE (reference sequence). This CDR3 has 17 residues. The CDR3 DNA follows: TGTGCCAGCAGCTTGGGGAGACTAGCGGGAGAGGTCAGTGAGCAGTTCTTC. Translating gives CASSLGRLAGEVSEQFF.

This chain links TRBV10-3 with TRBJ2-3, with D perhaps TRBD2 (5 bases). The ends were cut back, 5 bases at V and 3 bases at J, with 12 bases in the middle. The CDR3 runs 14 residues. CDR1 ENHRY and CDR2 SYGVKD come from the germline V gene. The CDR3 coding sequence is TGTGCCATCAGTTTTGGACTCGTTACAGATACGCAGTATTTT. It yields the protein CAISFGLVTDTQYF.

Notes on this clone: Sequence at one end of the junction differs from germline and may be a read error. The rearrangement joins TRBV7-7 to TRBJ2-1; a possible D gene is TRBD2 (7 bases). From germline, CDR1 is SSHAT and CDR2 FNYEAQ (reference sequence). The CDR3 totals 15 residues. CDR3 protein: CASSVGGPEYNEQFF. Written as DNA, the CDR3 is TGTGCTAGCAGCGTGGGGGGGCCGGAATACAATGAGCAGTTCTTC.

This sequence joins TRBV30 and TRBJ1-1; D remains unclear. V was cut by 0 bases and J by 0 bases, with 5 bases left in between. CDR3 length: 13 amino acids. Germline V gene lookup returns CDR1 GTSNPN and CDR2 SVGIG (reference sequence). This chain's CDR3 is CAWSVSMNTEAFF. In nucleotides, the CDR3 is TGTGCCTGGAGTGTATCCATGAACACTGAAGCTTTCTTT.

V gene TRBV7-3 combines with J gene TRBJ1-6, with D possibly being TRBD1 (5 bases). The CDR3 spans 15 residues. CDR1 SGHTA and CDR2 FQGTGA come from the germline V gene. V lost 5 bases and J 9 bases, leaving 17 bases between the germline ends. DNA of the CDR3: TGTGCCAGCAGCCCTGCGGGAGGGGCTGGTTCACCCCTCCACTTT. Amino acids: CASSPAGGAGSPLHF.

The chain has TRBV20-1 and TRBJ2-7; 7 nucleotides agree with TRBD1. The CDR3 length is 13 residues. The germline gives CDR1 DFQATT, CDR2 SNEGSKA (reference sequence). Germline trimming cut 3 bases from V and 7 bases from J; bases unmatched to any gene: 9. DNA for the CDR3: TGCAGTGCTAGTAGGGGACAGAGGGGTGAGCAGTACTTC. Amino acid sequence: CSASRGQRGEQYF.

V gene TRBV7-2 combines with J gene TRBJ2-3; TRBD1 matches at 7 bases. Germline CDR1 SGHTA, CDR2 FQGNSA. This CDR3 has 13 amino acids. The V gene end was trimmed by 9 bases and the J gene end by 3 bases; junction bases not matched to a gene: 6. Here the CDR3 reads CASSPGGTDTQYF. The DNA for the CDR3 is TGTGCCAGTTCTCCAGGGGGAACAGATACGCAGTATTTT.

The CDR3 loop reads CASSQRVGHLSGYTF. The CDR3 nucleotides are TGCGCCAGCAGCCAAAGAGTAGGACATCTGAGTGGCTACACCTTC. This chain joins TRBV4-1 and TRBJ1-2; tentatively, D is TRBD1 (5 bases). V was cut by 2 bases and J by 7 bases, with 17 bases left in between. Germline CDR1 and CDR2: MGHRA and YSYEKL. This CDR3 spans 15 amino acids.

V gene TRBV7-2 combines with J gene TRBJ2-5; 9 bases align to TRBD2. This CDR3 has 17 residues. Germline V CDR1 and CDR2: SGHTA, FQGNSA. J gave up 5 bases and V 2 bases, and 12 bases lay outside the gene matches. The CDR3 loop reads CASSLRSGGGARETQYF. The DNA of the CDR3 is TGTGCCAGCAGCTTAAGGTCTGGCGGGGGGGCACGGGAGACCCAGTACTTC.

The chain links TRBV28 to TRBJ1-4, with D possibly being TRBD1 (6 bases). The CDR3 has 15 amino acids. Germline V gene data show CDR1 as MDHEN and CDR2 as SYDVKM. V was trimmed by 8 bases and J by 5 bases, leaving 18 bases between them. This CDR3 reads CASLLGGAPNEKLFF. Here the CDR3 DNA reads TGTGCCAGCCTTCTTGGGGGGGCTCCCAATGAAAAACTGTTTTTT.

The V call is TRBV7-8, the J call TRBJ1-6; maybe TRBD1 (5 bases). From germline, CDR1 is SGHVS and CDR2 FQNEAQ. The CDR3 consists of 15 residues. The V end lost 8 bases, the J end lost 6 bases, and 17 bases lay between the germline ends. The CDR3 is CASGRDSAANSPLHF. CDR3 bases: TGTGCCAGCGGCCGGGACTCCGCGGCTAATTCACCCCTCCACTTT.

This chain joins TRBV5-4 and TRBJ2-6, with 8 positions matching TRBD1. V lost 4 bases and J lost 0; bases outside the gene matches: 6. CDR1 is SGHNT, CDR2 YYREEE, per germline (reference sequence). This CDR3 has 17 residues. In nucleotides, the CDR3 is TGTGCCAGCAGCCAAGGGACAGGATTCTCTGGGGCCAACGTCCTGACTTTC. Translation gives CASSQGTGFSGANVLTF.

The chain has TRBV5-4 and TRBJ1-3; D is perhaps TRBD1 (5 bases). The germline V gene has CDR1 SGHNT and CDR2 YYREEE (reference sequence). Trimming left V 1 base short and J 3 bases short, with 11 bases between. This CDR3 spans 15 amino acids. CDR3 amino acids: CASSLKIGGGNTIYF. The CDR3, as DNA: TGTGCCAGCAGCTTGAAAATCGGGGGTGGAAACACCATATATTTT.

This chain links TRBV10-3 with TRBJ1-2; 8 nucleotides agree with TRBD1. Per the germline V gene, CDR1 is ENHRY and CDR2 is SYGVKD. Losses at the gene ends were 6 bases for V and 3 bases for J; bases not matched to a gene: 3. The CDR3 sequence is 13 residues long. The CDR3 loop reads CAISSTGDYGYTF. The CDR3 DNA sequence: TGTGCCATCAGCTCGACAGGGGACTATGGCTACACCTTC.

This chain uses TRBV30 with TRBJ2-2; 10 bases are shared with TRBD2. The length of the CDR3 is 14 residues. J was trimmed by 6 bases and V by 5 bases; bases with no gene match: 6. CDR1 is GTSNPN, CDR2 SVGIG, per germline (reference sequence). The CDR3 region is CAWQAGGRSGELFF. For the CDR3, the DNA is TGTGCCTGGCAAGCGGGGGGGCGCTCCGGGGAGCTGTTTTTT.

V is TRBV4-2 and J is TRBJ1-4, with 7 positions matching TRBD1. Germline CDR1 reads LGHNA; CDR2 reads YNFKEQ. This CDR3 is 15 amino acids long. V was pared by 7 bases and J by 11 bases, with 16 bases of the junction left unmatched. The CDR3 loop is CASTSSGTGDTKLFF. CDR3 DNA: TGTGCCAGCACCTCAAGCGGAACAGGGGACACTAAACTGTTTTTT.

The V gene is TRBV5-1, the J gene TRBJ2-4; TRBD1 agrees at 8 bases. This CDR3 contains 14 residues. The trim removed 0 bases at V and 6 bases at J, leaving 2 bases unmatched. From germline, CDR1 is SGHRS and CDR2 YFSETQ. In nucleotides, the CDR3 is TGCGCCAGCAGCTTGGGGACAGGGTTAAACATTCAGTACTTC. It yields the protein CASSLGTGLNIQYF. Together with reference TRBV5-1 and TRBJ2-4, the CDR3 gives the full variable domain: KAGVTQTPRYLIKTRGQQVTLSCSPISGHRSVSWYQQTPGQGLQFLFEYFSETQRNKGNFPGRFSGRQFSNSRSEMNVSTLELGDSALYLCASSLGTGLNIQYFGAGTRLSVL.

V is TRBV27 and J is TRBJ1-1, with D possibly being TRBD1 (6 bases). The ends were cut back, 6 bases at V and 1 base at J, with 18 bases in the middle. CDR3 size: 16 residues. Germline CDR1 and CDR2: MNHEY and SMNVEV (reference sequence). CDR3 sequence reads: CASRILLGHRNTEAFF. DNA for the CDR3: TGTGCCAGCAGAATCCTGTTGGGACACCGGAACACTGAAGCTTTCTTT.

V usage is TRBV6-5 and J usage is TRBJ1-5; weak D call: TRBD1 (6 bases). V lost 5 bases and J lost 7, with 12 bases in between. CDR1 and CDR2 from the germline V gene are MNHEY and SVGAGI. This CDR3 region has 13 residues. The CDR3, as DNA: TGTGCCAGCAGTAGCAGGGGAAACCAGCCCCAGCATTTT. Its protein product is CASSSRGNQPQHF.

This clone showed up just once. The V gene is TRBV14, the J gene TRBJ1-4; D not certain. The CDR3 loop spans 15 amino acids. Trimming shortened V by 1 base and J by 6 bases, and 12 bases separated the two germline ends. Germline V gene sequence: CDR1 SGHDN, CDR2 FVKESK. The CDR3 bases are TGTGCCAGCAGCCAAGCGAGGCGGATGGATGAAAAACTGTTTTTT. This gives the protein CASSQARRMDEKLFF.